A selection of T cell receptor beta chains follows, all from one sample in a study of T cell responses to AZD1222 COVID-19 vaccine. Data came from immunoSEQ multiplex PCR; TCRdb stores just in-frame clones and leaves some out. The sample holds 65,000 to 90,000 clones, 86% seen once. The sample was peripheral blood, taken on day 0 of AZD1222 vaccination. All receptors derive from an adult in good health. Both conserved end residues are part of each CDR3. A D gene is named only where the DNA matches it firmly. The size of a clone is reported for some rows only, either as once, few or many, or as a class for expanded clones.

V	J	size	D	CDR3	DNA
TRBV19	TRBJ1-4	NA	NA	CASSIGRVSNEKLFF	TGTGCCAGTAGTATCGGCAGGGTCTCTAATGAAAAACTGTTTTTT
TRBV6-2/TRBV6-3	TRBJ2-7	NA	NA	CASSLLNHEQYF	TGTGCCAGCAGCCTACTAAACCACGAGCAGTACTTC
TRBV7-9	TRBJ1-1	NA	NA	CASSLAGALNTEAFF	TGTGCCAGCAGCTTAGCTGGGGCGTTGAACACTGAAGCTTTCTTT
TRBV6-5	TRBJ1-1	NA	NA	CASSRRVVGAEAFF	TGTGCCAGCAGTAGGAGGGTTGTGGGGGCTGAAGCTTTCTTT
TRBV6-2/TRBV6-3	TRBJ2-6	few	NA	CASSDSLSGANVLTF	TGTGCCAGCAGTGACAGTTTATCTGGGGCCAACGTCCTGACTTTC
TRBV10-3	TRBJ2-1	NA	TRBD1	CAIRDPDRGGNEQFF	TGTGCCATCAGGGACCCCGACAGGGGGGGCAATGAGCAGTTCTTC
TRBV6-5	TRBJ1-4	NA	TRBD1	CASRLDRGQHEKLFF	TGTGCCAGCAGACTCGACAGGGGGCAACATGAAAAACTGTTTTTT
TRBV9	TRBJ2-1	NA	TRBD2	CASSVVGGGGGAFNEQFF	TGTGCCAGCAGCGTAGTTGGTGGAGGCGGGGGGGCTTTTAATGAGCAGTTCTTC
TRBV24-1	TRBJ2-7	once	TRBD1	CATSEGTGVSYEQYF	TGTGCCACCAGTGAGGGGACAGGGGTCTCCTACGAGCAGTACTTC
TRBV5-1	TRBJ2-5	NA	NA	CASSMRTAEETQYF	TGCGCCAGCAGCATGAGGACGGCTGAAGAGACCCAGTACTTC
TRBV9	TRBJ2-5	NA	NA	CASSVGGAIGEETQYF	TGTGCCAGCAGCGTAGGAGGGGCTATAGGAGAAGAGACCCAGTACTTC
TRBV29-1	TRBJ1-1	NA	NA	CSVEYIEVPRSTEAFF	TGCAGCGTTGAATATATTGAGGTCCCAAGGAGCACTGAAGCTTTCTTT
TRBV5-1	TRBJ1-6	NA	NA	CASSQILVGRGASGSPLHF	TGCGCCAGCAGCCAGATATTGGTCGGACGGGGGGCGAGCGGGTCACCCCTCCACTTT
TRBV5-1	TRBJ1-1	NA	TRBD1	CASSWGQGNTEAFF	TGCGCCAGCAGCTGGGGACAGGGGAACACTGAAGCTTTCTTT
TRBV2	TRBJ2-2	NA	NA	CASSEVRTGELFF	TGTGCCAGCAGTGAGGTCCGCACCGGGGAGCTGTTTTTT
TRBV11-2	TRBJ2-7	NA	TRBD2	CASSPAGGPTYEQYF	TGTGCCAGCAGCCCAGCGGGAGGGCCTACCTACGAGCAGTACTTC
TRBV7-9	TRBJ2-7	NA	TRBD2	CASSERSRTSGTDEQYF	TGTGCCAGCAGCGAGAGATCAAGGACTAGCGGGACGGACGAGCAGTACTTC
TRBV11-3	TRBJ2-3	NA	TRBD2	CASSLEMSGRASGTQYF	TGTGCCAGCAGCTTAGAAATGAGCGGGAGGGCGTCGGGTACGCAGTATTTT
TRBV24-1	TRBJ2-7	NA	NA	CATSDSFSAGPYEQYF	TGTGCCACCAGTGATAGTTTTTCGGCAGGGCCCTACGAGCAGTACTTC
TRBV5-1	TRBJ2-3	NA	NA	CASSWQGNSDTQYF	TGCGCCAGCAGCTGGCAGGGGAACTCAGATACGCAGTATTTT
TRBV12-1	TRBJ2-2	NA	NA	CASTGELFF	TGTGCCAGCACCGGGGAGCTGTTTTTT
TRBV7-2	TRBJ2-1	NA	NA	CASSLRERKGYNEQFF	TGTGCCAGCAGCTTAAGGGAGCGAAAGGGTTACAATGAGCAGTTCTTC
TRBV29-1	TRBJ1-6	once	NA	CSVGVLPHYNSPLHF	TGCAGCGTGGGAGTCTTACCGCACTATAATTCACCCCTCCACTTT
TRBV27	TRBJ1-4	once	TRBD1	CASSLTGGASEKLFF	TGTGCCAGCAGTCTCACAGGGGGCGCCTCTGAAAAACTGTTTTTT